This T cell receptor beta chain derives from a study of blood T cell repertoires in COVID-19. CDR1 and CDR2 (germline): MGHRA, YSYEKL. V was pared by 0 bases and J by 7 bases, with 13 bases between. The CDR3 is 15 amino acids. Here immunoSEQ multiplex PCR was the method, and the copy in TCRdb shows in-frame clones only, minus some. The table shows about 260,000 clones, with around 86% occurring only once. Sequencing was performed on peripheral blood. The TCR sequence derives from a young man with active or convalescent COVID-19. The chain recombines TRBV4-1 with TRBJ2-1; D not resolved. CDR3 DNA: TGCGCCAGCAGCCAAGATCATATCCCGGGTAATGAGCAGTTCTTC. Protein: CASSQDHIPGNEQFF.